This record concerns one T cell receptor (beta chain) sequence. Its antigen remains unknown. The data were obtained in a study of T cell repertoires in cytomegalovirus infection. Study as a whole: Public TCR beta signature analysis indicated the presence of both CMV infection and matching HLA type.

The germline V gene has CDR1 SQVTM and CDR2 ANQGSEA. Trimming took off 5 bases at V and 1 base at J, with 9 bases between the two ends. The CDR3 covers 12 residues. TCRdb re-derived calls from the reads in MiXCR, one entry per CDR3 protein. The sample includes about 400,000 distinct CDR3 sequences, 15% to 20% of them seen just once. General observations from the study: There were HLA-C-restricted CMV-specific TCR beta clonotypes dominating the ex vivo response.

The rearrangement uses TRBV29-1 and TRBJ2-7; a weak D match, TRBD1 (5 bases). The source is a human donor in good health (CMV status not recorded). Some clones in this sample may be carry-over from other donors' samples. Sequencing was done on a sample of PBMCs. The DNA for the CDR3 is TGCAGCGTTCGGACATCGTCCTACGAGCAGTACTTC. Its protein is CSVRTSSYEQYF.